The entry below gives a single T cell receptor (beta chain) sequence along with its context. Its matching antigen is unknown. The source of the sample is a study of shared clonotypes between healthy human individuals. Points from the study as a whole: Only blood was sampled, and tissue TCR repertoires likely differ from blood ones. Larger estimated richness was generally recorded for naive subsets relative to memory subsets. Clonotype sharing levels among donors were expected to vary with sequencing depth.

Sequenced by immunoSEQ multiplex PCR; TCRdb stores in-frame clones only, minus some. The sample yields 2,500,000 or so clones, approximately 93% seen once. This CDR3 comprises 18 residues. From germline, CDR1 is MNHEY and CDR2 SMNVEV (reference sequence). V was clipped by 5 bases and J by 5 bases; unmatched bases: 19. All participating donors were Caucasian adults from Nashville, Tennessee. The sequence was obtained from a man between 18 and 29 years old in good health. Some clones in this sample may be carry-over from other donors' samples. V usage is TRBV27 and J usage is TRBJ2-5; 8 positions agree with TRBD1. The sequenced sample consisted of naive CD4+ T cells from PBMCs. This sample's subset: CD45RA+ positively selected. DNA for the CDR3: TGTGCCAGCAGTAACCTAGGGGCACGACAGGGGAGGCGGGAGACCCAGTACTTC. Protein sequence: CASSNLGARQGRRETQYF.